This T cell receptor beta chain was retrieved from a study of blood T cell repertoires in COVID-19. The V and J ends lost 5 bases and 4 bases, in that order; junction bases with no gene match: 7. The length of the CDR3 is 15 residues. CDR1 and CDR2 from the germline V gene are SGHTA and FQGTGA. Some clones are missing from TCRdb's copy, which holds only in-frame ones; the method was immunoSEQ multiplex PCR. The sample shows hundreds of thousands of clones, roughly 90% of them seen only once. The receptor comes from a woman in her thirties or forties who had recovered from COVID-19. Sequencing was carried out using peripheral blood. The chain joins TRBV7-3 to TRBJ2-3; TRBD2 agrees at 9 bases. CDR3 in DNA: TGTGCCAGCAGCGATCGGGCGGGGGGGCCAGATACGCAGTATTTT. Amino acid sequence: CASSDRAGGPDTQYF.